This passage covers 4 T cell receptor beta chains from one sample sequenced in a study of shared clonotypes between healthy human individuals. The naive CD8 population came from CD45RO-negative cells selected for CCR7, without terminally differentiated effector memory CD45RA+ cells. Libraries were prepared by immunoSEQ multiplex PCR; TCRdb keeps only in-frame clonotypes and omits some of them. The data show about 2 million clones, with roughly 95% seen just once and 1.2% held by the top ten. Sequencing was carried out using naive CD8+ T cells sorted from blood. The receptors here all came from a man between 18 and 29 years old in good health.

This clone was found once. The CDR3 nucleotides read TGTGCCAGCAGTCTGGACAGGGGTACCACTGAAGCTTTCTTT. Translation gives CASSLDRGTTEAFF. V is TRBV27 and J is TRBJ1-1; 9 nucleotides match TRBD1. V trimming: 5 bases; J trimming: 4 bases; junction bases outside the gene matches: 5. This CDR3 spans 14 amino acids. CDR1 MNHEY and CDR2 SMNVEV come from the germline V gene (reference sequence).

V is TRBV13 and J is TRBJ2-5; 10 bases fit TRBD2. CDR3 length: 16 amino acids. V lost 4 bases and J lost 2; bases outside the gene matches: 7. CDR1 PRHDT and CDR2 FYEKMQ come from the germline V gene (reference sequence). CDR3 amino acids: CASSSGLAVPQETQYF. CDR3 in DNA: TGTGCCAGCAGCTCCGGACTAGCGGTCCCTCAAGAGACCCAGTACTTC.

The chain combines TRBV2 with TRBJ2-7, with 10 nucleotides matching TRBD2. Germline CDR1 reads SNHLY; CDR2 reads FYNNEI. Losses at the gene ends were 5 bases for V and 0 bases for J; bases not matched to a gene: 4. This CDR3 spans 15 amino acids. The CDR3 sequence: CASSRTSGASYEQYF. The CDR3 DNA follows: TGTGCCAGCAGTCGTACTAGCGGGGCCTCCTACGAGCAGTACTTC.

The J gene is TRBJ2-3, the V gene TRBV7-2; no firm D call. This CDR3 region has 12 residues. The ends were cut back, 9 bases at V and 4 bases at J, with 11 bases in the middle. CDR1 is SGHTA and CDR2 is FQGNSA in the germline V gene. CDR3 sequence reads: CASTRAPDTQYF. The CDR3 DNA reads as TGTGCCAGTACCCGGGCCCCAGATACGCAGTATTTT.